Sequencing of this T cell receptor beta chain was carried out in a study of blood T cell repertoires in COVID-19. Study details: The analysed material was cDNA or gDNA that came from T cells, B-cell-depleted T cells, or PBMCs.

As originally analysed: The authors estimated nucleated cell counts from reference gene primer amplification. Using immunoSEQ multiplex PCR, the repertoire was profiled, and TCRdb retains in-frame clones only, with some absent. Clone size and the V and J calls come from that table; the DNA yielded D and trimming. The data show roughly 180,000 clones, with 70% to 90% seen just once and about 5.6% held by the top ten. The TCR originated in a woman aged 45-65 years with COVID-19, enrolled during active disease. The specimen sequenced was peripheral blood.

The CDR3 protein is CASSEGQFATNEKLFF. The CDR3 DNA sequence: TGTGCCAGCTCAGAGGGACAGTTTGCAACTAATGAAAAACTGTTTTTT. The V gene is TRBV18, the J gene TRBJ1-4; 7 bases map to TRBD1. The trim removed 5 bases at V and 0 bases at J, leaving 6 bases unmatched. CDR3 length: 16 residues. Germline V gene sequence: CDR1 KGHSH, CDR2 LQKENI.